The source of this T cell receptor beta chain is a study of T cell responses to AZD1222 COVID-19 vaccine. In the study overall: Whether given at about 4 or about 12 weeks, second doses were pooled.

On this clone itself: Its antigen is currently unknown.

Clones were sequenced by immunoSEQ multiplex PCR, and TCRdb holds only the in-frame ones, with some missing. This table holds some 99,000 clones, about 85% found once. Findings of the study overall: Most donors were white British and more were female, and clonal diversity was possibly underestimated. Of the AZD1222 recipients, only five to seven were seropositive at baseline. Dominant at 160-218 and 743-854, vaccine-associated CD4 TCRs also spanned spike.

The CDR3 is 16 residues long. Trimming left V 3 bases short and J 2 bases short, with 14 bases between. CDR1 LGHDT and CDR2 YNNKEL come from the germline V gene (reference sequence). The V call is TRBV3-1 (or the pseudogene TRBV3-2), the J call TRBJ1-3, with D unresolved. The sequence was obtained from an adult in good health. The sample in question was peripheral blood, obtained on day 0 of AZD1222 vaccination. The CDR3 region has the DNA TGTGCCAGCAGCCAGGGCAGGAAGGTCACTGGAAACACCATATATTTT. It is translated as CASSQGRKVTGNTIYF.